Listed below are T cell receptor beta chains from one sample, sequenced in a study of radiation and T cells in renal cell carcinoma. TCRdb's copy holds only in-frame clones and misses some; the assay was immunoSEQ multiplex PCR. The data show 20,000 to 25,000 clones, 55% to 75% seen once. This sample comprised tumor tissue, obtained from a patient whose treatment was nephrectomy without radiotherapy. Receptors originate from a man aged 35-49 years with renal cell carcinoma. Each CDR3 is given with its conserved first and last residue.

CASSQSGQIYEQYF TRBJ2-7 TRBV4-1
CASSPQGTSTDTQYF TRBJ2-3 TRBV7-9
CASRELLASTDTQYF TRBJ2-3 TRBV5-1
CAWSVLGRREETQYF TRBJ2-5 TRBV30
CASKPPGETQYF TRBJ2-5 TRBV7-9
CASSVRGLGQPQHF TRBJ1-5 TRBV2
CALRGQGLGRQFF TRBJ2-1 TRBV30
CASGGTGHQPQHF TRBJ1-5 TRBV10-2
CASRVTGAHGYTF TRBJ1-2 TRBV27
CASSPSSSSGANVLTF TRBJ2-6 TRBV7-9
CATMRGGEYWDTQYF TRBJ2-3 TRBV9
CASSPEGEGGYTF TRBJ1-2 TRBV5-4
CASSLSAGWNQPQHF TRBJ1-5 TRBV7-9
CAIGGREGRSSYNEQFF TRBJ2-1 TRBV10-3
CAISVGRGDEQYF TRBJ2-7 TRBV10-3
CASSVGRAAGNTIYF TRBJ1-3 TRBV9
CASSLSLGVTYGYTF TRBJ1-2 TRBV6-5
CASRDTGNYGYTF TRBJ1-2 TRBV2
CASLRTGAYRNTEAFF TRBJ1-1 TRBV27
CASSQGLAGGYEQYF TRBJ2-7 TRBV4-1